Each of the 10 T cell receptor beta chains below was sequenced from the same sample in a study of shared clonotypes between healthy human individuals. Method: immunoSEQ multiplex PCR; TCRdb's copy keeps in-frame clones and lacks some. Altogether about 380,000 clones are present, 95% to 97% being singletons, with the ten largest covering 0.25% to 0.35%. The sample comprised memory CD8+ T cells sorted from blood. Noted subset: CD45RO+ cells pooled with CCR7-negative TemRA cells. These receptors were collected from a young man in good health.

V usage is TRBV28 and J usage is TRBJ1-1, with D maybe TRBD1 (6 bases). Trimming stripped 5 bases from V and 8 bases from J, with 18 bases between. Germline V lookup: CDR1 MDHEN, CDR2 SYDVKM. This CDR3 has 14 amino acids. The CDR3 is CASSLVRGGTEAFF. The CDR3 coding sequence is TGTGCCAGCAGTCTAGTCCGGGGCGGGACAGAAGCTTTCTTT.

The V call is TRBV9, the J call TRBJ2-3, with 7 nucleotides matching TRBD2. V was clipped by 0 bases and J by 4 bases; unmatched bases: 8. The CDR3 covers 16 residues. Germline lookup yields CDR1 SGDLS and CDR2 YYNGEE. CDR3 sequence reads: CASSVVEGGPADTQYF. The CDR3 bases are TGTGCCAGCAGCGTAGTTGAGGGAGGGCCAGCAGATACGCAGTATTTT.

CDR3: CASSQEPGLHPDTQYF. In DNA, the CDR3 is TGCGCCAGCAGCCAAGAGCCGGGCCTTCACCCAGATACGCAGTATTTT. The chain carries TRBV4-1 and TRBJ2-3; the D is unclear. Germline V lookup: CDR1 MGHRA, CDR2 YSYEKL. Trimming stripped 0 bases from V and 4 bases from J, with 14 bases between. There are 16 residues in the CDR3.

CDR3 in amino acids: CASSYPRPQYEQYF. The CDR3 bases are TGTGCCAGCAGTTACCCGAGGCCGCAGTACGAGCAGTACTTC. The V gene is TRBV6-5, the J gene TRBJ2-7; D unresolved. The length of the CDR3 is 14 residues. Per germline, CDR1 MNHEY and CDR2 SVGAGI. Between the trimmed V and J ends, which lost 2 bases and 4 bases, there was a span of 12 bases.

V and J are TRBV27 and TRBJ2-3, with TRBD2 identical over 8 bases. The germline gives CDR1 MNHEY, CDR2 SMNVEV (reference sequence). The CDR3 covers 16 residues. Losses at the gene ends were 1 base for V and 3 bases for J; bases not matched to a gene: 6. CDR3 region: CASSLYSGSQTDTQYF. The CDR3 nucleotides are TGTGCCAGCAGTTTATACAGCGGGAGTCAGACAGATACGCAGTATTTT.

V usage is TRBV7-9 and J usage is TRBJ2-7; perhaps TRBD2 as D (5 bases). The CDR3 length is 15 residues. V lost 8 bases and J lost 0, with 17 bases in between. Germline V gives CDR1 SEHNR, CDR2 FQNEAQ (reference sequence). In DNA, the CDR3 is TGTGCCAGCGGAAAATCAGGAGGCACCTCCTACGAGCAGTACTTC. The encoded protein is CASGKSGGTSYEQYF. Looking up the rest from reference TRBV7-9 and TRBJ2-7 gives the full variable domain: DTGVSQNPRHKITKRGQNVTFRCDPISEHNRLYWYRQTLGQGPEFLTYFQNEAQLEKSRLLSDRFSAERPKGSFSTLEIQRTEQGDSAMYLCASGKSGGTSYEQYFGPGTRLTVT.

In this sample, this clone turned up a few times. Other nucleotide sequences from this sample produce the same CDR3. The CDR3: CASSSYEQYF. In DNA, the CDR3 is TGTGCCAGCAGTTCCTACGAGCAGTACTTC. The chain joins TRBV27 to TRBJ2-7; D not resolved. V shed 4 bases and J shed 2 bases, with 0 bases lying between them. The germline V gene has CDR1 MNHEY and CDR2 SMNVEV (reference sequence). CDR3 length equals 10 residues.

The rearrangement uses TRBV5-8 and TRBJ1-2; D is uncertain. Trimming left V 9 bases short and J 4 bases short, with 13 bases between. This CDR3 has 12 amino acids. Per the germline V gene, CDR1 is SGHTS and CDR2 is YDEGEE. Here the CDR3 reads CANSERGYGYTF. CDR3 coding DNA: TGTGCCAACTCAGAGCGGGGCTATGGCTACACCTTC. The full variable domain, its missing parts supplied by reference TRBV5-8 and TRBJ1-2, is EAGVTQSPTHLIKTRGQQATLRCSPISGHTSVYWYQQALGLGLQFLLWYDEGEERNRGNFPPRFSGRQFPNYSSELNVNALELEDSALYLCANSERGYGYTFGSGTRLTVV.

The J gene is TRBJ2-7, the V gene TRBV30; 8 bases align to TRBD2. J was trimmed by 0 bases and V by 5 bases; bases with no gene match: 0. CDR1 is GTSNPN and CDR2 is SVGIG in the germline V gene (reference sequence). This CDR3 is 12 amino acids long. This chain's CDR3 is CAWAGGSYEQYF. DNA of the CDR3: TGTGCCTGGGCGGGAGGCTCCTACGAGCAGTACTTC.

The CDR3: CARTGPGQTQYF. The CDR3 nucleotides are TGCGCCAGGACAGGGCCCGGCCAGACCCAGTACTTC. The chain carries TRBV10-1 and TRBJ2-5, with 7 positions matching TRBD1. The CDR3 contains 12 residues. Germline CDR1 WNHNN, CDR2 SYGVQD (reference sequence). The trim removed 9 bases at V and 6 bases at J, leaving 7 bases unmatched.